This note documents a single T cell receptor (beta chain) sequence. Its antigen is currently unknown. The missing conserved phenylalanine or tryptophan at the end of this CDR3 makes a read error likely. This sample stems from a study of regulatory T cells in long-lasting Graves disease. Study outcomes and limitations: Those with persistent Graves' had less TCR diversity than newly diagnosed patients.

This CDR3 has 14 residues. The germline V gene encodes CDR1 MNHEY and CDR2 SVGEGT. The V and J ends lost 5 bases and 4 bases respectively, with 14 bases between them. As to time point: persistent/refractory GD, antithyroid drugs over 5 years with positive TRAb. Researchers made the TCR library from RNA that was extracted from PBMCs. Patients with Graves' disease were diagnosed by American Thyroid Association guidelines. iRepertoire HTBI primers and Arm-PCR of CDR3 regions built TCR beta libraries. TCRdb re-derived calls from the multiplex PCR reads in MiXCR, one entry per CDR3 protein. Of under 500,000 distinct CDR3 sequences in the sample, under 25% were seen once.

The chain recombines TRBV6-2 or TRBV6-3 with TRBJ1-2; D may be TRBD1 (5 bases). The receptor was derived from a female donor with Graves disease. Specimen: peripheral blood mononuclear cells (PBMCs), collected when the disease was refractory, from a patient treated with antithyroid drugs. The CDR3 spells CASSEPGATYGYTI. The DNA for the CDR3 is TGTGCCAGCAGTGAACCCGGGGCCACCTATGGCTACACCATC.